This entry concerns a single T cell receptor (beta chain). This sample was included in a study of OX40 agonist ivuxolimab in advanced cancers. TCRdb's table, derived via immunoSEQ multiplex PCR, lists solely in-frame clones and lacks some. The sample shows tens of thousands of clones, about 89% of them seen only once. After removal of 4 bases from V and 5 bases from J, the junction contained 2 bases not matched to a gene. The germline V gene has CDR1 SGHDT and CDR2 YYEEEE. The CDR3 loop spans 14 amino acids. This receptor was identified in an adult with an advanced solid tumor such as melanoma, head and neck, liver or kidney cancer. Sequencing was performed on CD4+ or CD8+ T cells sorted from blood, taken in a trial of the OX40 agonist ivuxolimab. The rearrangement uses TRBV5-6 and TRBJ1-6, with 8 positions matching TRBD1. DNA of the CDR3: TGTGCCAGCAGCCGGACAGGGCATAATTCACCCCTCCACTTT. Translation gives CASSRTGHNSPLHF.